What follows are 13 T cell receptor beta chains derived from one specimen sequenced in a study of T cells after yellow fever vaccination. One entry per CDR3 protein, called by TCRdb with MiXCR from the 5' RACE reads. This table has fewer than 150,000 distinct CDR3 sequences, about 7.7% appearing once. The source material was CD4+ T cells sorted from PBMCs, sampled 5 days after the yellow fever booster vaccination. These receptors originate from a man aged 30 to 45 who received the YFV17D yellow fever vaccine.

This clonotype was recorded many times. The chain joins TRBV27 to TRBJ2-1; TRBD1 matches 7 bases. Trimming took 7 bases from V and 6 from J; bases not matched to a gene: 9. The CDR3 covers 14 residues. The germline gives CDR1 MNHEY, CDR2 SMNVEV (reference sequence). The CDR3 region is CASTDRDGINEQFF. The CDR3 coding sequence is TGTGCCAGCACCGACAGGGACGGAATCAATGAGCAGTTCTTC.

Here the CDR3 reads CASSVLSEQETQYF. In DNA form, the CDR3 reads TGTGCCAGCAGCGTTCTATCAGAACAAGAGACCCAGTACTTC. This chain joins TRBV7-2 and TRBJ2-5; no reliable D call. V lost 5 bases and J lost 2, with 12 bases in between. Germline V gene sequence: CDR1 SGHTA, CDR2 FQGNSA. This CDR3 has 14 amino acids.

This clonotype has at least ten counts. The rearrangement uses TRBV12-3 or TRBV12-4 and TRBJ2-2, with D tentatively TRBD1 (5 bases). This CDR3 has 15 residues. The V gene lost 3 bases and the J gene lost 4 bases, with 12 bases spanning the gap. Written as DNA, the CDR3 is TGTGCCAGCAGTTTGATGGGGCCGGGCACCGGGGAGCTGTTTTTT. Translating gives CASSLMGPGTGELFF.

This clonotype has at least ten counts. The V call is TRBV19, the J call TRBJ1-2; TRBD1 matches at 10 bases. Trimming cost V 3 bases and J 4 bases; bases outside gene matches: 8. The CDR3 consists of 16 residues. Germline V gives CDR1 LNHDA, CDR2 SQIVND (reference sequence). The CDR3 loop reads CASSIPGTGALYGYTF. In DNA form, the CDR3 reads TGTGCCAGTAGTATCCCCGGGACAGGGGCCCTCTATGGCTACACCTTC.

This clonotype was seen a single time. One end of the junction does not line up with germline, which may come from a read error. This chain joins TRBV3-1 and TRBJ2-7, with D maybe TRBD2 (6 bases). The germline CDR1 and CDR2 sequences are LGHDT and YNNKEL (reference sequence). The CDR3 has 17 residues. For the CDR3, the DNA is TGTGCCACCAGCAAAGATGCGGGATACCTCCCCCCTTACGAGCAGTACTTC. Amino acid sequence: CATSKDAGYLPPYEQYF.

This clonotype showed up many times. The chain has TRBV24-1 and TRBJ2-2, with a possible D match to TRBD2 (5 bases). CDR3 length equals 14 residues. Germline CDR1 and CDR2: KGHDR and SFDVKD. Trimming took 3 bases from V and 1 from J, leaving 5 bases between them. In DNA, the CDR3 is TGTGCCACCAGTGATGCGGGGAACACCGGGGAGCTGTTTTTT. It translates to CATSDAGNTGELFF.

This clonotype was picked up one time. A much larger clone differs by one base, so this may be a read error. V is TRBV5-1 and J is TRBJ2-1; D possibly corresponds to TRBD1 (5 bases). This CDR3 contains 13 residues. Germline CDR1 reads SGHRS; CDR2 reads YFSETQ. Trimming cost V 5 bases and J 4 bases, with 10 bases left between them. The CDR3 is CASSPNRYNEQFF. Here the CDR3 DNA reads TGCGCCAGCAGTCCGAACAGGTACAATGAGCAGTTCTTC.

This clonotype was picked up many times. The chain couples TRBV3-1 to TRBJ2-5, with TRBD2 matching 7 bases. With 5 bases clipped from V and 1 base from J, the junction kept 1 base outside the gene matches. The CDR3 consists of 13 residues. Germline V gene sequence: CDR1 LGHDT, CDR2 YNNKEL (reference sequence). The CDR3 loop reads CASSSSGQETQYF. The CDR3 region has the DNA TGTGCCAGCAGCTCTAGCGGCCAAGAGACCCAGTACTTC.

At least ten counts were recorded for this clonotype. The chain has TRBV27 and TRBJ2-7, with D unresolved. Trimming removed 5 bases at V and 3 bases at J, with 14 bases between. Per the germline V gene, CDR1 is MNHEY and CDR2 is SMNVEV (reference sequence). This CDR3 contains 14 residues. CDR3 protein: CASSPSSIHYEQYF. In nucleotides, the CDR3 is TGTGCCAGCAGTCCAAGTTCAATCCACTACGAGCAGTACTTC.

This clonotype was counted many times. The rearrangement joins TRBV20-1 to TRBJ2-5; D is undetermined. V lost 3 bases, J lost 4 bases, and 18 bases lay in between. In germline, CDR1 is DFQATT, CDR2 SNEGSKA (reference sequence). This CDR3 is built from 15 residues. The CDR3 sequence is CSARWSEKWRETQYF. In DNA, the CDR3 is TGCAGTGCTAGGTGGAGCGAAAAATGGAGAGAGACCCAGTACTTC.

In its sample, this clonotype was seen many times. The chain joins TRBV12-3 or TRBV12-4 to TRBJ2-5; perhaps TRBD1 as D (5 bases). Trimming took 4 bases from V and 1 from J, leaving 13 bases between them. This CDR3 comprises 15 residues. The CDR3 region is CASSSIGQSQETQYF. CDR3 coding DNA: TGTGCCAGCAGTTCTATCGGACAAAGCCAAGAGACCCAGTACTTC.

As regards this clonotype: This may come from a read error, since a much larger clone is one base off. The gene calls are TRBV29-1 and TRBJ2-3; D not certain. Germline V gene data show CDR1 as SQVTM and CDR2 as ANQGSEA. The CDR3 extends over 12 amino acids. V gave up 4 bases and J gave up 1 base, with 6 bases separating them. CDR3 residues: CSVGQGTDTQYF. CDR3 in DNA: TGCAGCGTTGGACAAGGCACAGATACGCAGTATTTT.

There are many counts of this clonotype. The chain is built from TRBV10-3 and TRBJ2-2, with D possibly TRBD1 on 5 matching bases. The CDR3 spans 16 residues. Germline CDR1 and CDR2: ENHRY and SYGVKD. The V end was cut by 0 bases, the J end by 1 base, with 9 bases between. CDR3 in DNA: TGTGCCATCAGTGAGTCTGCAGGGAAGAACACCGGGGAGCTGTTTTTT. The encoded protein is CAISESAGKNTGELFF.